Given below is one T cell receptor (beta chain) in context. The entry originates in a study of blood T cell repertoires in COVID-19. About the study: Donors in the United States, Italy and Spain gave samples during acute or convalescent COVID-19. T cells, B-cell-depleted T cells, or PBMCs supplied cDNA or gDNA.

The ends lost 0 bases at V and 10 bases at J; junction bases unmatched: 6. CDR3 size: 14 residues. Per the germline V gene, CDR1 is LNHNV and CDR2 is YYDKDF (reference sequence). The repertoire was sequenced with immunoSEQ multiplex PCR; TCRdb's copy has only in-frame clones and lacks some. The sample has fewer than 50,000 clones, approximately 80% seen once. Material for sequencing was peripheral blood. The TCR sequence derives from an older man with acute or convalescent COVID-19. This chain uses TRBV15 with TRBJ1-1; 9 bases line up with TRBD1. In DNA form, the CDR3 reads TGTGCCACCAGCAGAGATAACAAGGACAGGGGAGCTTTCTTT. Translated: CATSRDNKDRGAFF.